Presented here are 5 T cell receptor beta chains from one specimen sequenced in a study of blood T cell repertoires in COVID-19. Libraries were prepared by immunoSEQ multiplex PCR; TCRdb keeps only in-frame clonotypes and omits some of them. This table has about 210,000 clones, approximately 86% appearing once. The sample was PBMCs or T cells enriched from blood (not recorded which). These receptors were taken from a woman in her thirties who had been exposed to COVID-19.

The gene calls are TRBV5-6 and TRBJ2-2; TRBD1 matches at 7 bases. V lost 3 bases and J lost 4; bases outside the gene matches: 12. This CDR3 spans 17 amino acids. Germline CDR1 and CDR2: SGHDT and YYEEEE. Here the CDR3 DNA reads TGTGCCAGCAGCTCCTTACAGGGGTCATTCGTCACCGGGGAGCTGTTTTTT. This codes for CASSSLQGSFVTGELFF.

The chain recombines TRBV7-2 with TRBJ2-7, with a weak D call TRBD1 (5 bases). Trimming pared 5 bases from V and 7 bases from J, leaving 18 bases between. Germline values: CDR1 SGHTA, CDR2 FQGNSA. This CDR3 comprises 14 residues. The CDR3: CASSPGRVGHEQYF. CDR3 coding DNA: TGTGCCAGCAGCCCAGGCAGGGTTGGGCATGAGCAGTACTTC.

CDR3 amino acids: CASSLVTASGNNEQFF. The CDR3 DNA follows: TGTGCCAGCAGCTTGGTTACGGCTAGCGGGAATAATGAGCAGTTCTTC. This chain uses TRBV5-4 with TRBJ2-1; 9 nucleotides line up with TRBD2. This CDR3 has 16 amino acids. CDR1 is SGHNT, CDR2 YYREEE, per germline (reference sequence). Germline trimming cut 0 bases from V and 7 bases from J; bases unmatched to any gene: 8.

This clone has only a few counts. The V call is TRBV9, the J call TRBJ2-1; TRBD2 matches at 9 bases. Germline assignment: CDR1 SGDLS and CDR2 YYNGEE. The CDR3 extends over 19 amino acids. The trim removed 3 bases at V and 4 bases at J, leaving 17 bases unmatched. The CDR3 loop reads CASSEAPGTAGGLYNEQFF. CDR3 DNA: TGTGCCAGCAGCGAAGCCCCTGGGACAGCGGGGGGACTATACAATGAGCAGTTCTTC. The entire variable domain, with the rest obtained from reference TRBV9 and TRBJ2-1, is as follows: DSGVTQTPKHLITATGQRVTLRCSPRSGDLSVYWYQQSLDQGLQFLIQYYNGEERAKGNILERFSAQQFPDLHSELNLSSLELGDSALYFCASSEAPGTAGGLYNEQFFGPGTRLTVL.

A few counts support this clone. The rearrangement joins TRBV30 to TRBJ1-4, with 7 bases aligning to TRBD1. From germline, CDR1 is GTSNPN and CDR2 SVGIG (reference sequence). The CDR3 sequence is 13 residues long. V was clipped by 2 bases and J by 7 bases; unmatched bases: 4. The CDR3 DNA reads TGTGCCTGGAGTAGACAGGGAGTTGAAAAACTGTTTTTT. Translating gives CAWSRQGVEKLFF.